This T cell receptor beta chain was found in a study of cytomegalovirus exposure and HLA in healthy donors. The study's findings and limits: Some V segments, including TRBV6-2 and TRBV6-3, were excluded as indistinguishable.

Germline V gives CDR1 SNHLY, CDR2 FYNNEI. This CDR3 comprises 14 residues. The V gene lost 0 bases and the J gene lost 1 base, with 6 bases spanning the gap. Concerning this clone: Its specificity is not known.

PCR employed 60 Vbeta and 13 Jbeta primers. The protocol was immunoSEQ multiplex PCR, while the TCRdb copy is restricted to in-frame clones and leaves out a portion. Altogether 150,000 or so clones are present, 65% to 80% being singletons, with the ten largest covering 13%. Sequenced input: PBMCs. The TCR comes from a man between 35 and 55 years old in good health and CMV-seropositive. The rearrangement joins TRBV2 to TRBJ1-1, with D possibly TRBD1 on 5 matching bases. The CDR3 DNA reads as TGTGCCAGCAGTGAAGCAGGGGCGAACACTGAAGCTTTCTTT. The encoded protein is CASSEAGANTEAFF.